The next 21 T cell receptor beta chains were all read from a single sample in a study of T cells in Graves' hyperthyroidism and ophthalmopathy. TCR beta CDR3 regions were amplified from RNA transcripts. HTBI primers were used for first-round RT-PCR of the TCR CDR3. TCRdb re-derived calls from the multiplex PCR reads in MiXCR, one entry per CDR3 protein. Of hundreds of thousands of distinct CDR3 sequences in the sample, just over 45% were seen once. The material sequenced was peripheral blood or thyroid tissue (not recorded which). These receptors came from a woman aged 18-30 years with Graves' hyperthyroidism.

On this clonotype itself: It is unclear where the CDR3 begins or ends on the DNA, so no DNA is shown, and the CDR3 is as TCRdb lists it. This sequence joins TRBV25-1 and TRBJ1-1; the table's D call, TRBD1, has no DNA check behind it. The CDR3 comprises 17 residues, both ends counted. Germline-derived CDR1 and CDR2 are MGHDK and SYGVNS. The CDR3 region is CACSARDPRGLGTEAFF.

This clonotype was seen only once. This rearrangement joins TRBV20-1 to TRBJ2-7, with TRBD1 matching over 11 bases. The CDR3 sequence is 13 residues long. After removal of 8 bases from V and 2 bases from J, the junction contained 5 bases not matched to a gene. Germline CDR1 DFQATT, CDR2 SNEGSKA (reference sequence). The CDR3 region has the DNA TGCAGTAGCGGGACAGGGGGAACCTACGAGCAGTACTTC. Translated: CSSGTGGTYEQYF.

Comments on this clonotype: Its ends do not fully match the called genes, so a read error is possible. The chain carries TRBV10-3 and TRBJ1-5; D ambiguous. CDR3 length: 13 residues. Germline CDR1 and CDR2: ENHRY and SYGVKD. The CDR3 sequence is CATSVGRRETQHF. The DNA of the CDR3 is TGTGCCACCAGTGTCGGGAGGAGGGAGACCCAGCATTTT.

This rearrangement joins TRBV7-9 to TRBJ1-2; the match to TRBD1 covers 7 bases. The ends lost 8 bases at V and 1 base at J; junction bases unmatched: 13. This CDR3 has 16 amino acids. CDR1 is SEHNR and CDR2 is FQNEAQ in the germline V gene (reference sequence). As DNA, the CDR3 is TGTGCCAGCGGGTACCTTTTCGACAGGGTTAACTATGGCTACACCTTC. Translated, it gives CASGYLFDRVNYGYTF.

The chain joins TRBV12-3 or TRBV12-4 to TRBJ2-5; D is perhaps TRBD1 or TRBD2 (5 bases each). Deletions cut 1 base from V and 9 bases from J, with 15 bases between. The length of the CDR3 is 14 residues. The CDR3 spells CASSLGPGMGAQYF. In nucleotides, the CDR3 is TGTGCCAGCAGTTTAGGCCCGGGGATGGGGGCCCAGTACTTC.

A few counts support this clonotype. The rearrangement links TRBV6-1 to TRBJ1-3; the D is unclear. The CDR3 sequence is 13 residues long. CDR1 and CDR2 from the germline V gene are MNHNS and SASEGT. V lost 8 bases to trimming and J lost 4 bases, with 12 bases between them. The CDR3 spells CASLTGLGNTIYF. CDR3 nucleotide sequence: TGTGCCAGCCTCACGGGCCTCGGAAACACCATATATTTT.

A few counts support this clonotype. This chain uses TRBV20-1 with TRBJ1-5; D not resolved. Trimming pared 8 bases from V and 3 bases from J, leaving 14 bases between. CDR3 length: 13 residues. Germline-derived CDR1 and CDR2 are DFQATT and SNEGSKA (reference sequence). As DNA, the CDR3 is TGCAGTTCCTTCTCCGGGTTCAATCAGCCCCAGCATTTT. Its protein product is CSSFSGFNQPQHF.

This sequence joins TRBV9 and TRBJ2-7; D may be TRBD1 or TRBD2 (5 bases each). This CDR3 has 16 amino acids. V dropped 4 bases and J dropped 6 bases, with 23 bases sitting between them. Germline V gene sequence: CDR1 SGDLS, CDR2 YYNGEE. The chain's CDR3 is CASSSSPYPRGAEQYF. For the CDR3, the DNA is TGTGCCAGCAGCTCCTCGCCCTATCCCCGAGGGGCCGAGCAGTACTTC.

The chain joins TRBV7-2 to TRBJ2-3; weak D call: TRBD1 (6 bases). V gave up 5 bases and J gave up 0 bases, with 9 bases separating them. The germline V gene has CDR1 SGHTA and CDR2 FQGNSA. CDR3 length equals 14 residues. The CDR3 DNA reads TGTGCCAGCAGCCCAGACAGGAGCACAGATACGCAGTATTTT. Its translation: CASSPDRSTDTQYF.

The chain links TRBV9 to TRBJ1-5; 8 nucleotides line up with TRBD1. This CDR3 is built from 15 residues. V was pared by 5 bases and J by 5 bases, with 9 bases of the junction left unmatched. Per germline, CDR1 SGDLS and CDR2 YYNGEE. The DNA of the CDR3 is TGTGCCAGCAGTGCTAGAATGACAGGGGATCAGCCCCAGCATTTT. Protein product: CASSARMTGDQPQHF. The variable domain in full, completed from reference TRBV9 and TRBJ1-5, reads DSGVTQTPKHLITATGQRVTLRCSPRSGDLSVYWYQQSLDQGLQFLIQYYNGEERAKGNILERFSAQQFPDLHSELNLSSLELGDSALYFCASSARMTGDQPQHFGDGTRLSIL.

CDR3 loop: CASSLSQDGRETQYF. The CDR3 DNA reads TGTGCCAGCAGCTTAAGCCAGGATGGGCGAGAGACCCAGTACTTC. V is TRBV7-2 and J is TRBJ2-5; D unresolved. Deletions cut 2 bases from V and 4 bases from J, with 14 bases between. Germline CDR1 is SGHTA and CDR2 is FQGNSA. The CDR3 runs to 15 residues.

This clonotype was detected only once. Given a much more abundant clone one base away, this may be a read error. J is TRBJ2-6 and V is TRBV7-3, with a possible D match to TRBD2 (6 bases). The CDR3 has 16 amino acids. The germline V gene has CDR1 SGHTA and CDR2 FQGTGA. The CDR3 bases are TGTGCCAGCAGCTTAAATCGGAGGGCTGGGGCCAACGGCCTGACTTTC. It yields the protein CASSLNRRAGANGLTF. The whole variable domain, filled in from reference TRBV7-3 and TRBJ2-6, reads GAGVSQTPSNKVTEKGKYVELRCDPISGHTALYWYRQSLGQGPEFLIYFQGTGAADDSGLPNDRFFAVRPEGSVSTLKIQRTERGDSAVYLCASSLNRRAGANGLTFGAGSRLTVL.

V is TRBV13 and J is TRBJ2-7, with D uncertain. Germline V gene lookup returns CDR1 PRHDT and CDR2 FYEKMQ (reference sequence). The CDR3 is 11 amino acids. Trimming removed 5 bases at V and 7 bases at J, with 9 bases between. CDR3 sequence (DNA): TGTGCCAGCAGCGGACGAAGAGAGCAGTACTTC. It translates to CASSGRREQYF. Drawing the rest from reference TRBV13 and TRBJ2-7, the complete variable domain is AAGVIQSPRHLIKEKRETATLKCYPIPRHDTVYWYQQGPGQDPQFLISFYEKMQSDKGSIPDRFSAQQFSDYHSELNMSSLELGDSALYFCASSGRREQYFGPGTRLTVT.

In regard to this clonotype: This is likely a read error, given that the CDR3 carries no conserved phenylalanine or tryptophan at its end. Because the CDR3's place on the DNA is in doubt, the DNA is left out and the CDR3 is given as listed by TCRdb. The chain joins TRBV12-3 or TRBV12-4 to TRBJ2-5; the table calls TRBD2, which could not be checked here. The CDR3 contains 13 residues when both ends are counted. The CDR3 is CASSAREGYTFGS.

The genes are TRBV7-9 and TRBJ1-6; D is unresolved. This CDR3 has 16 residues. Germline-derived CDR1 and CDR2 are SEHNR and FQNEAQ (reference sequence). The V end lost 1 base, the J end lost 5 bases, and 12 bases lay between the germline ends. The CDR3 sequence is CASSLGFSENNSPLHF. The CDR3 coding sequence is TGTGCCAGCAGCTTAGGGTTTTCAGAAAATAATTCACCCCTCCACTTT.

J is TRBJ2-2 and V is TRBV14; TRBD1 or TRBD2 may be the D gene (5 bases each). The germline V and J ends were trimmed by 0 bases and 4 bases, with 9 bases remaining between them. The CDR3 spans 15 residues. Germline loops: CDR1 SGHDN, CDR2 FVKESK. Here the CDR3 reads CASSQDTGTTGELFF. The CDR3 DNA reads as TGTGCCAGCAGCCAAGATACGGGGACCACCGGGGAGCTGTTTTTT.

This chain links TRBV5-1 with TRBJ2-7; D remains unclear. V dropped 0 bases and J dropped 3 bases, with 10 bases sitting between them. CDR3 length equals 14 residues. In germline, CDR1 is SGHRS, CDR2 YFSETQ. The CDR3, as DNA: TGCGCCAGCAGCTTGGTGGAGCAAAACTACGAGCAGTACTTC. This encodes CASSLVEQNYEQYF.

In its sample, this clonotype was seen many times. DNA of the CDR3: TGTGCCATCAGTGTTGGACAGGGGACCTACGAGCAGTACTTC. Translating it yields CAISVGQGTYEQYF. This chain connects TRBV10-3 to TRBJ2-7; 9 nucleotides agree with TRBD1. J lost 2 bases, V lost 4 bases, and 3 bases had no gene match. Germline loops: CDR1 ENHRY, CDR2 SYGVKD. The CDR3 extends over 14 amino acids.

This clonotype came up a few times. This CDR3 reads CASSQEGSGGIEQYF. The CDR3 coding sequence is TGTGCCAGCAGCCAAGAAGGATCGGGCGGGATCGAGCAGTACTTC. The V call is TRBV3-1, the J call TRBJ2-7; possibly TRBD2 for D (6 bases). The V end lost 0 bases, the J end lost 6 bases, and 15 bases lay between the germline ends. The CDR3 extends over 15 amino acids. In germline, CDR1 is LGHDT, CDR2 YNNKEL (reference sequence).

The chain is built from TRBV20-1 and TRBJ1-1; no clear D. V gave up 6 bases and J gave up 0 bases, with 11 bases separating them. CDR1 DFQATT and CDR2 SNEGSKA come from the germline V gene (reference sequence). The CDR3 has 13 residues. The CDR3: CSAPDGVNTEAFF. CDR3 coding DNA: TGCAGTGCCCCTGATGGGGTGAACACTGAAGCTTTCTTT.

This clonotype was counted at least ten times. The CDR3 DNA reads as TGTGCCAGCAGCTTAGTAAGGACAAACCTCTACGAGCAGTACTTC. Translating gives CASSLVRTNLYEQYF. This chain links TRBV7-8 with TRBJ2-7; D may be TRBD1 (5 bases). There are 15 residues in the CDR3. V lost 1 base to trimming and J lost 3 bases, with 13 bases between them. The V gene's germline CDR1 is SGHVS and CDR2 FQNEAQ. The full variable domain, rest sourced from reference TRBV7-8 and TRBJ2-7, is GAGVSQSPRYKVAKRGQDVALRCDPISGHVSLFWYQQALGQGPEFLTYFQNEAQLDKSGLPSDRFFAERPEGSVSTLKIQRTQQEDSAVYLCASSLVRTNLYEQYFGPGTRLTVT.